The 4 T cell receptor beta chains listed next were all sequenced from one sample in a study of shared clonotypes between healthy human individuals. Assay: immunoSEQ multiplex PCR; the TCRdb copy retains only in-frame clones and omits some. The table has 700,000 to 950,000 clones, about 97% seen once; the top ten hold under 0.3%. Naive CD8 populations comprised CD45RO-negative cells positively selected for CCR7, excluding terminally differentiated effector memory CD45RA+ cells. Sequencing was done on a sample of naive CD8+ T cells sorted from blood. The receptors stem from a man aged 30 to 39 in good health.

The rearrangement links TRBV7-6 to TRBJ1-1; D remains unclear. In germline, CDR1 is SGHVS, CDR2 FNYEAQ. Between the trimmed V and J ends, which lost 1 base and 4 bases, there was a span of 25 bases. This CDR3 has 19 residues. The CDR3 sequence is CASSLEVFPGHVEGTEAFF. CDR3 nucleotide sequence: TGTGCCAGCAGCTTAGAAGTTTTTCCAGGCCACGTTGAGGGCACTGAAGCTTTCTTT.

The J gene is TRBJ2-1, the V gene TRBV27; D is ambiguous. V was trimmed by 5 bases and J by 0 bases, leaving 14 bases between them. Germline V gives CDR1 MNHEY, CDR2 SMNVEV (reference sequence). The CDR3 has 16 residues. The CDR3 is CASSLTDAHSYNEQFF. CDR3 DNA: TGTGCCAGCAGTCTGACGGACGCCCACTCCTACAATGAGCAGTTCTTC.

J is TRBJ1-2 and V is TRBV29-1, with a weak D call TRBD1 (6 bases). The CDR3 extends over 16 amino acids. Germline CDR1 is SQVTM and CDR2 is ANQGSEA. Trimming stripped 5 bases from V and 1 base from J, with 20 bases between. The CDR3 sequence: CSVYGTGTKYNYGYTF. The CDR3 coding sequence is TGCAGCGTTTATGGCACCGGGACAAAATATAACTATGGCTACACCTTC.

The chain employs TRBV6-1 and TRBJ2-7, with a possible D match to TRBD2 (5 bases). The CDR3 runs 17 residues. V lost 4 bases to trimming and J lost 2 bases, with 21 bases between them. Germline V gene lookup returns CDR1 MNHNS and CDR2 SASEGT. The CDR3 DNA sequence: TGTGCCAGCAGTGGGTTGGACGGTAGCGCATACACCTACGAGCAGTACTTC. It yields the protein CASSGLDGSAYTYEQYF.